Included here is one T cell receptor (beta chain) sequence, with context. No antigen is known for it. Template-switching 5'RACE yielded the TCR cDNA; a universal primer site and UMIs were added in the process. TCRdb called the 5' RACE reads again in MiXCR, with one record for every CDR3 protein. The table has fewer than 350,000 distinct CDR3 sequences, around 3.6% seen once. This CDR3 contains 18 residues. Germline V CDR1 and CDR2: LGHNA, YSLEER. After removal of 0 bases from V and 6 bases from J, the junction contained 10 bases not matched to a gene. This record comes from a study of T cells after yellow fever vaccination. Notes on the study in general: Although the secondary response was weaker, it peaked faster, at day 5 versus 15. Shared CD4/CD8 clonotypes were a small share, likely from convergent recombination. Post-booster reappearance was seen for most primary-vaccination clones (around 96% CD4, around 90% CD8).

The J gene is TRBJ1-6, the V gene TRBV4-3; 8 bases agree with TRBD1. This specimen consisted of PBMCs, obtained on the day of the yellow fever booster vaccination. This TCR was recovered from a man aged 18 to 29 who received the YFV17D yellow fever vaccine. DNA of the CDR3: TGCGCCAGCAGCCAAGATGTGGCAGGGGGCGAATTTAATTCACCCCTCCACTTT. Its protein is CASSQDVAGGEFNSPLHF.